One sample yielded the 22 T cell receptor beta chains listed below, sequenced in a study of blood T cell repertoires in COVID-19. Clones were read by immunoSEQ multiplex PCR, and TCRdb kept only the in-frame ones, dropping some. Here the sample spans 55,000 to 80,000 clones, 65% to 90% being singletons. Sequenced material: peripheral blood. All receptors come from a man older than 75 with active COVID-19.

J is TRBJ2-1 and V is TRBV10-3, with D maybe TRBD2 (6 bases). Trimming cost V 7 bases and J 7 bases, with 20 bases left between them. This CDR3 contains 15 residues. Germline values: CDR1 ENHRY, CDR2 SYGVKD. The CDR3 sequence: CAINSPGLNFNEQFF. The CDR3 DNA reads TGTGCCATCAACTCGCCGGGACTTAACTTTAATGAGCAGTTCTTC.

The chain carries TRBV6-2 or TRBV6-3 and TRBJ2-1; D possibly corresponds to TRBD1 (5 bases). The CDR3 runs 16 residues. V was cut by 2 bases and J by 7 bases, with 18 bases left in between. CDR1 MNHEY and CDR2 SVGEGT come from the germline V gene. The DNA for the CDR3 is TGTGCCAGCAGTTACCGTCCTGGACAAAAGCCTAATGAGCAGTTCTTC. It is translated as CASSYRPGQKPNEQFF.

The chain uses TRBV7-9 and TRBJ1-1; TRBD1 matches 7 bases. Germline-derived CDR1 and CDR2 are SEHNR and FQNEAQ (reference sequence). CDR3 length equals 14 residues. Losses at the gene ends were 4 bases for V and 4 bases for J; bases not matched to a gene: 6. For the CDR3, the DNA is TGTGCCAGCAGCTCGACAGGGACCCTCACTGAAGCTTTCTTT. The encoded protein is CASSSTGTLTEAFF.

The gene calls are TRBV7-2 and TRBJ2-4; a weak D match, TRBD1 (5 bases). This CDR3 comprises 16 residues. Germline CDR1 is SGHTA and CDR2 is FQGNSA. Between the trimmed V and J ends, which lost 6 bases and 5 bases, there was a span of 20 bases. The CDR3 region has the DNA TGTGCCAGCAGGGGAAACAGGCAGGGCCTCGAAAACATTCAGTACTTC. It yields the protein CASRGNRQGLENIQYF.

In its sample, this clone was seen many times. Written as DNA, the CDR3 is TGTGCCAGCAGTTATACTAGCGGGGGGGTCACAGATACGCAGTATTTT. Protein sequence: CASSYTSGGVTDTQYF. The chain couples TRBV6-5 to TRBJ2-3, with 13 positions matching TRBD2. V was clipped by 3 bases and J by 2 bases; unmatched bases: 2. Germline CDR1 reads MNHEY; CDR2 reads SVGAGI. The CDR3 extends over 16 amino acids.

Only one count was recorded for this clone. This CDR3 reads CASNTPGERRDNEQFF. In nucleotides, the CDR3 is TGTGCCAGCAACACACCCGGGGAAAGGAGAGACAATGAGCAGTTCTTC. The rearrangement joins TRBV3-1 (or the pseudogene TRBV3-2) to TRBJ2-1, with a possible D match to TRBD2 (5 bases). V was pared by 7 bases and J by 5 bases, with 21 bases between. This CDR3 contains 16 residues. Germline CDR1 reads LGHDT; CDR2 reads YNNKEL (reference sequence).

The J gene is TRBJ2-7, the V gene TRBV5-6, with D possibly matching TRBD1 (6 bases). The germline CDR1 and CDR2 sequences are SGHDT and YYEEEE. Trimming took 5 bases from V and 7 from J, leaving 22 bases between them. This CDR3 has 15 amino acids. The CDR3 protein is CASRPYRVRRIEQYF. Here the CDR3 DNA reads TGTGCCAGCAGGCCTTACAGGGTGAGAAGGATAGAGCAGTACTTC.

By share, this clone counts as medium-sized. This chain uses TRBV6-5 with TRBJ2-7; D remains unclear. This CDR3 has 13 amino acids. The ends were cut back, 0 bases at V and 2 bases at J, with 5 bases in the middle. The germline V gene encodes CDR1 MNHEY and CDR2 SVGAGI. CDR3 coding DNA: TGTGCCAGCAGTTACTCAGACACCTACGAGCAGTACTTC. Translated, it gives CASSYSDTYEQYF.

This chain connects TRBV5-6 to TRBJ2-3; 7 bases are a match to TRBD1. V gave up 1 base and J gave up 4 bases; unmatched junction bases: 9. Per the germline V gene, CDR1 is SGHDT and CDR2 is YYEEEE. CDR3 length: 16 amino acids. This CDR3 reads CASSLPSTGIADTQYF. Here the CDR3 DNA reads TGTGCCAGCAGCTTGCCTTCGACAGGGATCGCAGATACGCAGTATTTT.

In nucleotides, the CDR3 is TGTGCCAGCTCACCGCCGAACGGGGACAGGGCAGGAAAACTGTTTTTT. Translation: CASSPPNGDRAGKLFF. V gene TRBV18 combines with J gene TRBJ1-4, with 9 positions matching TRBD1. V lost 3 bases and J lost 10; bases outside the gene matches: 12. From germline, CDR1 is KGHSH and CDR2 LQKENI. The CDR3 runs to 16 residues.

This sequence joins TRBV18 and TRBJ2-7; 7 nucleotides line up with TRBD1. Germline trimming cut 4 bases from V and 6 bases from J; bases unmatched to any gene: 3. The CDR3 runs to 12 residues. The V gene's germline CDR1 is KGHSH and CDR2 LQKENI. In nucleotides, the CDR3 is TGTGCCAGCTCACTTACAGGGGTCGAGCAGTACTTC. Encoded protein: CASSLTGVEQYF.

The table lists this clone with a few counts. The chain employs TRBV5-6 and TRBJ2-1; no clear D gene. Trimming shortened V by 0 bases and J by 1 base, and 8 bases separated the two germline ends. Germline CDR1 and CDR2: SGHDT and YYEEEE. This CDR3 comprises 15 residues. The CDR3 protein is CASSLGQRSYNEQFF. CDR3 coding DNA: TGTGCCAGCAGCTTGGGCCAGCGATCCTACAATGAGCAGTTCTTC.

The sample holds a few counts of this clone. The germline gene is not matched at one end of the junction; a read error may be the cause. V gene TRBV11-3 combines with J gene TRBJ2-1; D may be TRBD1 (6 bases). Germline CDR1 reads SGHNT; CDR2 reads YENEEA. This CDR3 comprises 13 residues. For the CDR3, the DNA is TGTGCCAGCAGCAGGGATTTTGGCGCAGGGGTGATCTTC. Translation gives CASSRDFGAGVIF. The whole variable domain, remainder taken from reference TRBV11-3 and TRBJ2-1, is EAGVVQSPRYKIIEKKQPVAFWCNPISGHNTLYWYLQNLGQGPELLIRYENEEAVDDSQLPKDRFSAERLKGVDSTLKIQPAELGDSAVYLCASSRDFGAGVIFGPGTRLTVL.

The V gene is TRBV3-1 (or the pseudogene TRBV3-2), the J gene TRBJ2-3, with D possibly matching TRBD2 (6 bases). This CDR3 region has 14 residues. Trimming pared 5 bases from V and 6 bases from J, leaving 15 bases between. Per germline, CDR1 LGHDT and CDR2 YNNKEL (reference sequence). CDR3 nucleotide sequence: TGTGCCAGCAGCGGTGACGGGAGTGAGGATACGCAGTATTTT. This translates into CASSGDGSEDTQYF.

This clone was observed once. V is TRBV9 and J is TRBJ1-1; 9 bases line up with TRBD1. The CDR3 loop spans 16 amino acids. The V segment lost 4 bases and the J segment 2 bases; nucleotides outside the gene matches: 9. From germline, CDR1 is SGDLS and CDR2 YYNGEE. This CDR3 is CASSTSGTGSNTEAFF. The CDR3 bases are TGTGCCAGCAGCACCTCCGGGACAGGGTCTAACACTGAAGCTTTCTTT.

CDR3 residues: CASIRGQGPNEQFF. CDR3 nucleotide sequence: TGTGCCAGCATTCGAGGACAGGGGCCCAATGAGCAGTTCTTC. V usage is TRBV2 and J usage is TRBJ2-1; 9 bases agree with TRBD1. J lost 6 bases, V lost 7 bases, and 7 bases had no gene match. In germline, CDR1 is SNHLY, CDR2 FYNNEI. CDR3 length: 14 amino acids.

This sequence joins TRBV27 and TRBJ2-1; D is ambiguous. Per germline, CDR1 MNHEY and CDR2 SMNVEV (reference sequence). This CDR3 has 14 residues. The V end lost 6 bases, the J end lost 9 bases, and 18 bases lay between the germline ends. The CDR3 region is CASSLSPGIAEQFF. The CDR3, as DNA: TGTGCCAGCAGCTTAAGCCCGGGTATCGCTGAGCAGTTCTTC.

This chain connects TRBV7-9 to TRBJ1-6; no clear D gene. The CDR3 totals 13 residues. The V gene lost 5 bases and the J gene lost 9 bases, with 11 bases spanning the gap. From germline, CDR1 is SEHNR and CDR2 FQNEAQ (reference sequence). The CDR3 here is CASSRGVGSPLHF. DNA for the CDR3: TGTGCCAGCAGCCGCGGGGTTGGTTCACCCCTCCACTTT.

There are a few counts of this clone. V and J are TRBV28 and TRBJ2-7; D not certain. Trimming took off 5 bases at V and 2 bases at J, with 7 bases between the two ends. This CDR3 has 12 residues. Germline V lookup: CDR1 MDHEN, CDR2 SYDVKM. CDR3 loop: CASSITPYEQYF. The CDR3 region has the DNA TGTGCCAGCAGTATAACACCCTACGAGCAGTACTTC.

The CDR3 bases are TGTGCCACGGGGGACGCCGTGGAGACCCAGTACTTC. Translated: CATGDAVETQYF. V gene TRBV2 combines with J gene TRBJ2-5; TRBD2 might be the D (6 bases). Trimming shortened V by 10 bases and J by 5 bases, and 14 bases separated the two germline ends. The CDR3 contains 12 residues. CDR1 and CDR2 (germline): SNHLY, FYNNEI.

V usage is TRBV15 and J usage is TRBJ1-1; D ambiguous. V was shortened by 8 bases and J by 1 base, with 14 bases between the two germline ends. Germline V lookup: CDR1 LNHNV, CDR2 YYDKDF (reference sequence). This CDR3 is built from 14 residues. The CDR3 DNA is TGTGCCACCTCACCGCGGGTAAAGAACACTGAAGCTTTCTTT. Translation: CATSPRVKNTEAFF.

V usage is TRBV6-4 and J usage is TRBJ2-1; TRBD1 matches at 11 bases. The trim removed 6 bases at V and 4 bases at J, leaving 5 bases unmatched. The CDR3 contains 15 residues. Germline CDR1 is MRHNA and CDR2 is SNTAGT. This CDR3 is CASSQGQGAYNEQFF. The CDR3 nucleotides read TGTGCCAGCAGCCAAGGACAGGGGGCTTACAATGAGCAGTTCTTC.